Presented here are 20 T cell receptor beta chains from one specimen sequenced in a study of T cell changes during pregnancy in multiple sclerosis. Produced via immunoSEQ multiplex PCR; TCRdb's table is partial and in-frame only. In the table there are tens of thousands of clones, around 96% of which are singletons. The sample here was CD8+ T cells from peripheral blood mononuclear cells, taken after pregnancy. All receptors come from a female donor with multiple sclerosis, enrolled in a pregnancy study.

The CDR3 here is CASSQGLPDEQYF. The CDR3 nucleotides are TGCGCCAGCAGCCAAGGTCTACCGGACGAGCAGTACTTC. The gene calls are TRBV4-1 and TRBJ2-7; no firm D call. The V gene lost 1 base and the J gene lost 5 bases, with 9 bases spanning the gap. CDR1 and CDR2 (germline): MGHRA, YSYEKL. The CDR3 runs to 13 residues.

CDR3 in amino acids: CASSLPTLAGETQYF. DNA of the CDR3: TGTGCCAGCAGCTTACCTACACTAGCGGGGGAGACCCAGTACTTC. The genes are TRBV28 and TRBJ2-5, with 10 positions matching TRBD2. The CDR3 spans 15 residues. CDR1 MDHEN and CDR2 SYDVKM come from the germline V gene. J lost 5 bases, V lost 6 bases, and 9 bases had no gene match.

The chain employs TRBV6-1 and TRBJ1-5; D is possibly TRBD1 (5 bases). CDR3 length equals 12 residues. Germline V gene sequence: CDR1 MNHNS, CDR2 SASEGT. Trimming took 8 bases from V and 2 from J, leaving 7 bases between them. CDR3 protein: CASGGGNQPQHF. In nucleotides, the CDR3 is TGTGCCAGCGGGGGGGGCAATCAGCCCCAGCATTTT.

The chain's CDR3 is CASSLGLREYF. The CDR3 region has the DNA TGTGCCAGCAGCTTAGGTCTCAGGGAGTACTTC. The genes are TRBV27 and TRBJ2-7; a possible D gene is TRBD1 (5 bases). CDR1 is MNHEY, CDR2 SMNVEV, per germline (reference sequence). The V end was cut by 6 bases, the J end by 11 bases, with 14 bases between. CDR3 length: 11 residues.

J is TRBJ2-1 and V is TRBV28; 7 bases align to TRBD2. Germline V CDR1 and CDR2: MDHEN, SYDVKM. The CDR3 has 17 residues. The V and J ends lost 4 bases and 2 bases, in that order; junction bases with no gene match: 11. This CDR3 reads CASSSGIAGPPYNEQFF. In DNA form, the CDR3 reads TGTGCCAGCAGTTCGGGGATAGCGGGCCCACCCTACAATGAGCAGTTCTTC.

The chain is built from TRBV14 and TRBJ2-4; TRBD2 matches at 7 bases. The J segment lost 7 bases and the V segment lost 4 bases, leaving 7 bases of the junction unmatched. This CDR3 is 14 amino acids long. Germline V lookup: CDR1 SGHDN, CDR2 FVKESK. The DNA of the CDR3 is TGTGCCAGCAGCCCTTATAGCGGGTTCAACATTCAGTACTTC. Translating it yields CASSPYSGFNIQYF.

This rearrangement joins TRBV28 to TRBJ2-1; D unresolved. This CDR3 is 13 amino acids long. CDR1 and CDR2 (germline): MDHEN, SYDVKM. V was trimmed by 3 bases and J by 0 bases, leaving 3 bases between them. In nucleotides, the CDR3 is TGTGCCAGCAGTTTCTACTCCTACAATGAGCAGTTCTTC. Its translation is CASSFYSYNEQFF.

The chain combines TRBV7-9 with TRBJ2-7; the D gene is possibly TRBD1 (5 bases). Germline V gene lookup returns CDR1 SEHNR and CDR2 FQNEAQ (reference sequence). V lost 1 base and J lost 0, with 7 bases in between. The CDR3 loop spans 14 amino acids. DNA for the CDR3: TGTGCCAGCAGCTTAGAAGGGGACTCCTACGAGCAGTACTTC. Its translation: CASSLEGDSYEQYF.

The chain has TRBV4-2 and TRBJ1-1; D ambiguous. The germline gives CDR1 LGHNA, CDR2 YNFKEQ. The CDR3 is 14 amino acids. The germline V and J ends were trimmed by 0 bases and 5 bases, with 10 bases remaining between them. The CDR3: CASSQEHAGTEAFF. CDR3 coding DNA: TGTGCCAGCAGCCAAGAACATGCGGGAACTGAAGCTTTCTTT.

The CDR3 nucleotides read TGTGCTAGTGCCGGCACTGAAGCTTTCTTT. The encoded protein is CASAGTEAFF. The J gene is TRBJ1-1, the V gene TRBV12-5; D call uncertain. Germline V gives CDR1 LGHNT, CDR2 FRNRAP. The CDR3 length is 10 residues. V lost 7 bases and J 4 bases, leaving 4 bases between the germline ends.

This chain uses TRBV9 with TRBJ2-3; D is possibly TRBD2 (6 bases). The CDR3 is 15 amino acids. The germline V and J ends were trimmed by 0 bases and 0 bases, with 8 bases remaining between them. Germline V gene data show CDR1 as SGDLS and CDR2 as YYNGEE. The CDR3 region has the DNA TGTGCCAGCAGCGTAGGTGCGGGGAGCACAGATACGCAGTATTTT. Protein product: CASSVGAGSTDTQYF.

V usage is TRBV5-5 and J usage is TRBJ2-7; D call uncertain. This CDR3 is built from 13 residues. The germline gives CDR1 SGHKS, CDR2 YYEKEE (reference sequence). Trimming removed 4 bases from V and 0 bases from J, with 8 bases in between. The CDR3 DNA reads as TGTGCCAGCAGCCTCTCCCCCTCCTACGAGCAGTACTTC. The encoded protein is CASSLSPSYEQYF.

The chain has TRBV7-2 and TRBJ1-5; possible D gene TRBD1, 5 bases. Germline V gives CDR1 SGHTA, CDR2 FQGNSA. The CDR3 covers 15 residues. Trimming took off 5 bases at V and 3 bases at J, with 14 bases between the two ends. In nucleotides, the CDR3 is TGTGCCAGCAGCCAGGGAGGGTGGGCCAATCAGCCCCAGCATTTT. Translated: CASSQGGWANQPQHF.

The V call is TRBV29-1, the J call TRBJ2-4; 11 bases match TRBD1. Germline lookup yields CDR1 SQVTM and CDR2 ANQGSEA. V dropped 7 bases and J dropped 8; count of bases not matched to a gene: 7. CDR3 length: 13 residues. CDR3 residues: CSAPGQGGDIQYF. The CDR3 nucleotides are TGCAGCGCTCCGGGACAGGGGGGCGACATTCAGTACTTC.

The chain uses TRBV27 and TRBJ2-3; 9 bases map to TRBD2. This CDR3 is 17 amino acids long. V dropped 6 bases and J dropped 5; count of bases not matched to a gene: 15. In germline, CDR1 is MNHEY, CDR2 SMNVEV (reference sequence). The CDR3 region is CASRFRDPAGGGDTQYF. The CDR3 coding sequence is TGTGCCAGCAGATTTAGAGACCCCGCGGGAGGGGGAGATACGCAGTATTTT.

The V call is TRBV2, the J call TRBJ1-2; D gene unclear. Germline values: CDR1 SNHLY, CDR2 FYNNEI. V was trimmed by 0 bases and J by 0 bases, leaving 8 bases between them. This CDR3 is built from 15 residues. The CDR3 spells CASSEASGPNYGYTF. The CDR3, as DNA: TGTGCCAGCAGTGAAGCGAGCGGACCTAACTATGGCTACACCTTC.

This clone was detected only once. The chain links TRBV7-8 to TRBJ1-5, with TRBD1 matching over 8 bases. From germline, CDR1 is SGHVS and CDR2 FQNEAQ. After removal of 4 bases from V and 0 bases from J, the junction contained 5 bases not matched to a gene. The CDR3 runs 16 residues. CDR3 region: CASSSIDRGSNQPQHF. CDR3 DNA sequence: TGTGCCAGCAGCTCGATAGACAGGGGTAGCAATCAGCCCCAGCATTTT.

Only one count was recorded for this clone. The V and J genes are TRBV7-6 and TRBJ2-1; D possibly corresponds to TRBD1 (5 bases). Trimming cost V 3 bases and J 8 bases, with 17 bases left between them. CDR1 is SGHVS and CDR2 is FNYEAQ in the germline V gene. This CDR3 comprises 15 residues. The CDR3 reads CASSLGWGTQDEQFF. CDR3 nucleotides: TGTGCCAGCAGCTTGGGGTGGGGTACACAGGATGAGCAGTTCTTC.

This rearrangement joins TRBV2 to TRBJ2-7; 7 positions agree with TRBD2. Germline V lookup: CDR1 SNHLY, CDR2 FYNNEI. Germline trimming cut 3 bases from V and 6 bases from J; bases unmatched to any gene: 2. This CDR3 region has 12 residues. CDR3 protein: CASSDSGAEQYF. DNA for the CDR3: TGTGCCAGCAGTGACAGCGGGGCCGAGCAGTACTTC.

This rearrangement joins TRBV4-1 to TRBJ2-1; perhaps TRBD1 as D (6 bases). Trimming cost V 0 bases and J 4 bases, with 22 bases left between them. The CDR3 loop spans 19 amino acids. The V gene's germline CDR1 is MGHRA and CDR2 YSYEKL. This CDR3 is CASSQEGVGTPNSYNEQFF. CDR3 in DNA: TGCGCCAGCAGCCAAGAGGGTGTGGGGACACCTAATTCTTACAATGAGCAGTTCTTC.